The 28 T cell receptor beta chains in this list originate from one sample, sequenced in a study of PD-L1 blockade in urothelial cancer. Method: immunoSEQ multiplex PCR; TCRdb's copy keeps in-frame clones and lacks some. The sample includes some 20,000 clones, around 91% of them seen just once. The time point was: pretreatment peripheral blood. The material was PBMCs, obtained around atezolizumab (anti-PD-L1) treatment. All receptors derive from a man between 65 and 80 years old with urothelial cancer.

The chain carries TRBV2 and TRBJ2-3; 8 bases are shared with TRBD2. This CDR3 spans 15 amino acids. In germline, CDR1 is SNHLY, CDR2 FYNNEI. The V segment lost 2 bases and the J segment 3 bases; nucleotides outside the gene matches: 4. CDR3 in DNA: TGTGCCAGCAGTGAAAGGACTAGCCCAACAGATACGCAGTATTTT. Residues: CASSERTSPTDTQYF.

This clone was counted a single time. The V call is TRBV19, the J call TRBJ2-5; 16 bases line up with TRBD2. The CDR3 is 17 residues long. The V gene end was trimmed by 4 bases and the J gene end by 4 bases; junction bases not matched to a gene: 6. Germline loops: CDR1 LNHDA, CDR2 SQIVND (reference sequence). The CDR3 spells CASSTGTSGGAGETQYF. In nucleotides, the CDR3 is TGTGCCAGTAGTACCGGGACTAGCGGGGGGGCTGGAGAGACCCAGTACTTC.

The chain recombines TRBV5-1 with TRBJ2-7, with D possibly being TRBD1 (5 bases). This CDR3 region has 14 residues. V lost 0 bases to trimming and J lost 2 bases, with 9 bases between them. Germline V CDR1 and CDR2: SGHRS, YFSETQ. CDR3 region: CASSLAGLPYEQYF. The CDR3, as DNA: TGCGCCAGCAGCTTGGCAGGGCTTCCCTACGAGCAGTACTTC.

This chain uses TRBV5-1 with TRBJ2-3, with TRBD2 matching over 10 bases. The CDR3 covers 14 residues. The V gene's germline CDR1 is SGHRS and CDR2 YFSETQ. J gave up 4 bases and V 4 bases, and 3 bases lay outside the gene matches. CDR3 nucleotides: TGCGCCAGCAGCCCCGGGACTAGCGCAGATACGCAGTATTTT. It translates to CASSPGTSADTQYF.

The chain carries TRBV18 and TRBJ2-2, with D perhaps matching TRBD1 (5 bases). V was shortened by 2 bases and J by 1 base, with 14 bases between the two germline ends. The CDR3 sequence is 17 residues long. Germline lookup yields CDR1 KGHSH and CDR2 LQKENI. The CDR3 loop reads CASSPSLGQKNTGELFF. CDR3 sequence (DNA): TGTGCCAGCTCACCATCCCTGGGGCAGAAGAACACCGGGGAGCTGTTTTTT.

The J gene is TRBJ1-2, the V gene TRBV10-1; 7 bases fit TRBD1. The CDR3 loop spans 15 amino acids. Germline-derived CDR1 and CDR2 are WNHNN and SYGVQD (reference sequence). With 0 bases clipped from V and 6 bases from J, the junction kept 7 bases outside the gene matches. The CDR3, as DNA: TGCGCCAGCAGTGAGTCTCCGGGGACAGTCAATGGCTACACCTTC. This encodes CASSESPGTVNGYTF.

This chain links TRBV6-5 with TRBJ1-1; no firm D call. The CDR3 sequence is 13 residues long. CDR1 is MNHEY and CDR2 is SVGAGI in the germline V gene. Trimming left V 7 bases short and J 1 base short, with 10 bases between. For the CDR3, the DNA is TGTGCCAGCACCCCACCCGGGAACACTGAAGCTTTCTTT. Its protein product is CASTPPGNTEAFF.

The chain joins TRBV5-4 to TRBJ2-2, with a weak D call TRBD2 (6 bases). This CDR3 is built from 15 residues. Germline lookup yields CDR1 SGHNT and CDR2 YYREEE (reference sequence). V was clipped by 3 bases and J by 1 base, with 10 bases between them. The CDR3 region has the DNA TGTGCCAGCAGCTGGGGACTGATGAACACCGGGGAGCTGTTTTTT. Its protein is CASSWGLMNTGELFF.

The CDR3 coding sequence is TGTGCCAGCTCACGTGACACCCCTGGGACCGGGGAGCTGTTTTTT. Protein: CASSRDTPGTGELFF. The gene calls are TRBV18 and TRBJ2-2; D is ambiguous. CDR1 is KGHSH and CDR2 is LQKENI in the germline V gene. The CDR3 consists of 15 residues. The V gene lost 4 bases and the J gene lost 5 bases, with 14 bases spanning the gap.

The chain combines TRBV11-3 with TRBJ2-1; D may be TRBD1 (6 bases). The CDR3 runs to 14 residues. CDR1 SGHNT and CDR2 YENEEA come from the germline V gene. The ends were cut back, 4 bases at V and 4 bases at J, with 11 bases in the middle. CDR3 residues: CASSSQGRYNEQFF. The DNA of the CDR3 is TGTGCCAGCAGCTCACAGGGACGGTACAATGAGCAGTTCTTC. Full variable domain (remainder filled in from reference TRBV11-3 and TRBJ2-1): EAGVVQSPRYKIIEKKQPVAFWCNPISGHNTLYWYLQNLGQGPELLIRYENEEAVDDSQLPKDRFSAERLKGVDSTLKIQPAELGDSAVYLCASSSQGRYNEQFFGPGTRLTVL.

This clone was observed a handful of times. This chain connects TRBV19 to TRBJ1-5, with 8 bases lining up with TRBD1. Germline lookup yields CDR1 LNHDA and CDR2 SQIVND (reference sequence). V gave up 6 bases and J gave up 1 base; unmatched junction bases: 5. The CDR3 has 15 amino acids. As DNA, the CDR3 is TGTGCCAGTAGGAGGGACAGGTTAAGCAATCAGCCCCAGCATTTT. This codes for CASRRDRLSNQPQHF. The full variable domain, in which reference TRBV19 and TRBJ1-5 provide the parts outside the CDR3, is DGGITQSPKYLFRKEGQNVTLSCEQNLNHDAMYWYRQDPGQGLRLIYYSQIVNDFQKGDIAEGYSVSREKKESFPLTVTSAQKNPTAFYLCASRRDRLSNQPQHFGDGTRLSIL.

V and J are TRBV5-1 and TRBJ1-6; D call uncertain. This CDR3 spans 14 amino acids. V shed 5 bases and J shed 5 bases, with 11 bases lying between them. CDR1 is SGHRS and CDR2 is YFSETQ in the germline V gene. CDR3 residues: CASRIGGDNSPLHF. The DNA of the CDR3 is TGCGCCAGCAGGATTGGAGGCGATAATTCACCCCTCCACTTT.

This chain links TRBV4-1 with TRBJ2-3; a possible D gene is TRBD2 (6 bases). This CDR3 is 15 amino acids long. V was trimmed by 0 bases and J by 7 bases, leaving 14 bases between them. Germline values: CDR1 MGHRA, CDR2 YSYEKL. The CDR3 DNA reads as TGCGCCAGCAGCCAAGATGGTCAGGAGGGCAATACGCAGTATTTT. Translated, it gives CASSQDGQEGNTQYF.

The chain employs TRBV10-1 and TRBJ2-7; the D is unclear. The CDR3 sequence is 10 residues long. Per the germline V gene, CDR1 is WNHNN and CDR2 is SYGVQD (reference sequence). CDR3 amino acids: CASSELAGSV. The DNA for the CDR3 is TGCGCCAGCAGTGAGTTAGCTGGGTCGGTC.

The gene calls are TRBV9 and TRBJ1-2; 10 nucleotides align to TRBD1. With 3 bases clipped from V and 0 bases from J, the junction kept 2 bases outside the gene matches. This CDR3 has 15 amino acids. The germline CDR1 and CDR2 sequences are SGDLS and YYNGEE. CDR3 DNA: TGTGCCAGCAGCGCGGGACAGGGGCCTAACTATGGCTACACCTTC. It encodes CASSAGQGPNYGYTF.

This clone was recorded once. The chain has TRBV6-4 and TRBJ1-1; 7 positions match TRBD1. The V segment lost 2 bases and the J segment 2 bases; nucleotides outside the gene matches: 2. Germline V gives CDR1 MRHNA, CDR2 SNTAGT. The CDR3 is made up of 14 amino acids. In DNA form, the CDR3 reads TGTGCCAGCAGTGACGGGACAGTTAACACTGAAGCTTTCTTT. Protein product: CASSDGTVNTEAFF.

V usage is TRBV28 and J usage is TRBJ2-7; D might be TRBD2 (7 bases). The germline CDR1 and CDR2 sequences are MDHEN and SYDVKM. The CDR3 loop spans 15 amino acids. V was shortened by 5 bases and J by 2 bases, with 16 bases between the two germline ends. CDR3 bases: TGTGCCAGCAGTGGTACAGGGACTACGGCCTACGAGCAGTACTTC. Translated, it gives CASSGTGTTAYEQYF. Full variable domain (remainder filled in from reference TRBV28 and TRBJ2-7): DVKVTQSSRYLVKRTGEKVFLECVQDMDHENMFWYRQDPGLGLRLIYFSYDVKMKEKGDIPEGYSVSREKKERFSLILESASTNQTSMYLCASSGTGTTAYEQYFGPGTRLTVT.

The V gene is TRBV7-6, the J gene TRBJ2-1; D may be TRBD2 (7 bases). This CDR3 is 14 amino acids long. Germline loops: CDR1 SGHVS, CDR2 FNYEAQ. V was shortened by 0 bases and J by 10 bases, with 13 bases between the two germline ends. The CDR3 DNA reads TGTGCCAGCAGCTTAGCGGGGGGGCTCTGGGAGCAGTTCTTC. This gives the protein CASSLAGGLWEQFF.

This clone was recorded only once. This chain joins TRBV19 and TRBJ1-1; 8 nucleotides align to TRBD1. This CDR3 is built from 12 residues. Trimming took 5 bases from V and 6 from J; bases not matched to a gene: 2. The V gene's germline CDR1 is LNHDA and CDR2 SQIVND (reference sequence). CDR3: CASSLTGAEAFF. CDR3 nucleotides: TGTGCCAGTAGTTTGACAGGGGCTGAAGCTTTCTTT.

The chain carries TRBV11-2 and TRBJ2-5; the match to TRBD1 covers 8 bases. After removal of 5 bases from V and 2 bases from J, the junction contained 7 bases not matched to a gene. The germline V gene has CDR1 SGHAT and CDR2 FQNNGV. The CDR3 sequence is 15 residues long. Written as DNA, the CDR3 is TGTGCCAGCAGCGTCCTAGGGACAGGACAAGAGACCCAGTACTTC. The encoded protein is CASSVLGTGQETQYF.

This clone appeared once. The chain couples TRBV5-4 to TRBJ1-2; possibly TRBD1 for D (6 bases). V was pared by 4 bases and J by 5 bases, with 12 bases between. This CDR3 spans 13 amino acids. Germline V gene data show CDR1 as SGHNT and CDR2 as YYREEE (reference sequence). The CDR3: CASSPRTVYGYTF. As DNA, the CDR3 is TGTGCCAGCAGCCCTAGGACAGTTTATGGCTACACCTTC.

The chain links TRBV6-5 to TRBJ2-7, with 10 bases aligning to TRBD2. V lost 6 bases to trimming and J lost 4 bases; unmatched junction nucleotides: 9. CDR1 and CDR2 from the germline V gene are MNHEY and SVGAGI. This CDR3 is 15 amino acids long. The CDR3 DNA is TGTGCCAGCAGAATTACTAGCGGGGACCCTTACGAGCAGTACTTC. It yields the protein CASRITSGDPYEQYF.

This clone was picked up a small number of times. This chain joins TRBV6-5 and TRBJ2-2, with D hard to call. The V end was cut by 1 base, the J end by 0 bases, with 6 bases between. The germline V gene encodes CDR1 MNHEY and CDR2 SVGAGI. CDR3 size: 15 residues. In DNA, the CDR3 is TGTGCCAGCAGTTACTTGTCAGCGAACACCGGGGAGCTGTTTTTT. It specifies CASSYLSANTGELFF.

V usage is TRBV18 and J usage is TRBJ1-5, with TRBD1 as a possible D gene (6 bases). Trimming pared 6 bases from V and 7 bases from J, leaving 13 bases between. The CDR3 runs to 13 residues. Per germline, CDR1 KGHSH and CDR2 LQKENI. This CDR3 is CASSQGIGQPQHF. CDR3 in DNA: TGTGCCAGCTCCCAGGGGATAGGGCAGCCCCAGCATTTT.

The chain joins TRBV5-4 to TRBJ1-1; 8 bases match TRBD1. The CDR3 has 14 amino acids. Germline V gene sequence: CDR1 SGHNT, CDR2 YYREEE (reference sequence). The V segment lost 4 bases and the J segment 7 bases; nucleotides outside the gene matches: 9. The CDR3, as DNA: TGTGCCAGCAGCCAGGACAGGGCCCGGGTTGAAGCTTTCTTT. This translates into CASSQDRARVEAFF.

This sequence joins TRBV28 and TRBJ2-2, with 8 bases lining up with TRBD1. J gave up 2 bases and V 6 bases, and 8 bases lay outside the gene matches. The CDR3 is 16 residues long. Looked up from germline, CDR1 is MDHEN and CDR2 is SYDVKM. The CDR3 bases are TGTGCCAGCAGCGCGCAGGGGGCTGGAAACACCGGGGAGCTGTTTTTT. Translating gives CASSAQGAGNTGELFF.

This chain joins TRBV28 and TRBJ1-4; D not certain. There are 18 residues in the CDR3. Germline CDR1 and CDR2: MDHEN and SYDVKM. Trimming removed 6 bases from V and 1 base from J, with 21 bases in between. CDR3 amino acids: CASSPEGWGSLTNEKLFF. The CDR3 DNA is TGTGCCAGCAGCCCTGAGGGTTGGGGTTCACTAACTAATGAAAAACTGTTTTTT.

The chain joins TRBV18 to TRBJ1-4; no firm D call. V was trimmed by 6 bases and J by 8 bases, leaving 19 bases between them. The CDR3 length is 15 residues. Germline values: CDR1 KGHSH, CDR2 LQKENI. CDR3 sequence: CASSPSLRAREKLFF. CDR3 nucleotides: TGTGCCAGCTCGCCCTCTCTTAGAGCACGGGAAAAACTGTTTTTT.